This T cell receptor beta chain was captured in a study of blood T cell repertoires in COVID-19 (dated by TCRdb to the early 2020s). Background for the entire study: Samples covering the acute and convalescent phases of COVID-19 were provided by collaborators in the United States, Italy and Spain. The material from the prospective study consisted of cDNA or gDNA derived from T cells, B-cell-depleted T cells, or PBMCs. Deeply sampled blood TCRbeta repertoires from subjects exposed to, actively infected with, or recovered from COVID-19 were included in the dataset. A freely available public database, intended as a resource for researchers studying the immune response to SARS-CoV-2, is where the repertoires were released. The samples were drawn from the first 160 participants of the ongoing ImmuneRACE study and from 1,254 subjects provided by 6 global collaborators. A de-identified subject ID, COVID-19 status, age in years and sex were almost always included in the sample metadata. Where available, HLA class I and class II types were taken from metadata supplied by the sample provider and were not determined by assay-based typing. What the authors observed across the whole study: How much clinical and demographic metadata was included differed by source and by participant, and the metadata was provided uncurated.

To note about this clone: Its recognized antigen is unknown. No base quality values were provided; no much bigger clone lies one nucleotide off.

TCRbeta CDR3 regions were amplified from genomic DNA using the immunoSEQ Assay, a bias-controlled multiplex PCR. The published analysis was carried out like this. The number of nucleated cells in each sample was estimated by amplification of reference gene primers within the assay. To quantify the absolute abundance of each unique TCRbeta CDR3 rearrangement, sequence reads were collapsed and filtered. For each sample, productive Simpson clonality was calculated as the square root of Simpson's diversity index across productive rearrangements. Held by TCRdb, this immuneACCESS table contains in-frame sequences only and omits some clones. Under half of the omission traces to an unresolved V gene where checked; the cause of the rest is unknown. For V, J and clone size, that table is used; D and trimming come from the DNA. This sample holds about 110,000 clones; around 89% were observed only once. In total, the top ten clones hold about 1.1% of the sample.

Whole blood was collected in K2EDTA tubes by collaborating institutions according to the institutions' own protocols. For TCRbeta analysis, collaborators shipped samples as frozen whole blood, isolated PBMCs, or DNA extracted from either of those sample types. The CDR3 has 13 amino acids, counting the end cysteine and phenylalanine. The read is trimmed to its CDR3 DNA, 39 bases read in frame from base 1. Relative to germline, V is 4 bases shorter and J is 3 bases shorter, with 7 bases between their ends. The V and J genes are TRBV12-3 or TRBV12-4 and TRBJ1-5, with the D gene not clear enough to name. Sequenced material: peripheral blood. This clonotype was sampled from a human donor in a cohort sampled during active COVID-19. The CDR3 is CASSSQDNQPQHF. The sequence in DNA is TGTGCCAGCAGTTCACAAGACAATCAGCCCCAGCATTTT.